One and the same sample provided the 5 T cell receptor beta chains below, sequenced in a study of blood T cell repertoires in COVID-19. Sequencing used immunoSEQ multiplex PCR; TCRdb keeps in-frame clones, though not all of them. The sample lists about 330,000 clones, about 87% occurring once. The source material was PBMCs or T cells enriched from blood (not recorded which). The receptors were gathered from a woman in her twenties or thirties who had recovered from COVID-19.

The chain employs TRBV3-1 (or the pseudogene TRBV3-2) and TRBJ1-5; 7 nucleotides align to TRBD1. In germline, CDR1 is LGHDT, CDR2 YNNKEL (reference sequence). V lost 5 bases and J lost 2; bases outside the gene matches: 3. CDR3 length equals 14 residues. The CDR3 DNA is TGTGCCAGCAGCGACGGACAGGGCAATCAGCCCCAGCATTTT. Its protein product is CASSDGQGNQPQHF.

This sequence joins TRBV28 and TRBJ2-7, with D possibly TRBD1 on 6 matching bases. V gave up 2 bases and J gave up 6 bases, with 11 bases separating them. This CDR3 has 13 amino acids. The germline gives CDR1 MDHEN, CDR2 SYDVKM. The CDR3 DNA reads TGTGCCAGCAGTTTAAGAGCAGGGGCCGAGCAGTACTTC. Translated, it gives CASSLRAGAEQYF.

The rearrangement links TRBV6-2 or TRBV6-3 to TRBJ2-1; 8 bases agree with TRBD2. V gave up 0 bases and J gave up 10 bases; unmatched junction bases: 14. The length of the CDR3 is 17 residues. Germline CDR1 and CDR2: MNHEY and SVGEGT. In nucleotides, the CDR3 is TGTGCCAGCAGTTACTCCTCCGAAACTAGCGGCTTCGGAGAGCAGTTCTTC. Its translation: CASSYSSETSGFGEQFF.

The chain carries TRBV4-1 and TRBJ1-1; D gene unclear. Trimming took off 2 bases at V and 6 bases at J, with 10 bases between the two ends. The germline V gene has CDR1 MGHRA and CDR2 YSYEKL. This CDR3 is built from 13 residues. This chain's CDR3 is CASSQNLFAEAFF. For the CDR3, the DNA is TGCGCCAGCAGCCAAAATCTCTTCGCTGAAGCTTTCTTT.

The CDR3 DNA reads TGTGCCACCAGTGATGGACTAGCGGGGGACACCGGGGAGCTGTTTTTT. Amino acids: CATSDGLAGDTGELFF. The rearrangement links TRBV24-1 to TRBJ2-2, with 13 bases identical to TRBD2. V trimming: 3 bases; J trimming: 3 bases; junction bases outside the gene matches: 0. The germline CDR1 and CDR2 sequences are KGHDR and SFDVKD. This CDR3 comprises 16 residues.